The sequence of this TCR beta chain was determined in a study of T-cell memory formation after mild COVID-19. Germline CDR1 is LGHDT and CDR2 is YNNKEL (reference sequence). Trimming removed 0 bases from V and 3 bases from J, with 8 bases in between. The CDR3 length is 14 residues. 5'RACE with constant-segment primers yielded barcoded, UMI-tagged TCR alpha and TCR beta cDNA libraries. One entry per CDR3 protein, called by TCRdb with MiXCR from the 5' RACE reads. This table has hundreds of thousands of distinct CDR3 sequences, about a sixth appearing once. Study-wide results and caveats: Confirmation of SARS-CoV-2 specificity was lacking for second-wave clones peaking day 37. CM and EM subsets held most contracting CD4+ clones; EMRA held CD8+ ones.

Remarks on this clonotype: Its antigen is not known.

Sequenced input: PBMCs or a T cell subset sorted from them (not recorded which). The chain combines TRBV3-1 with TRBJ2-5, with D unclear. The TCR sequence derives from an adult woman who had mild COVID-19 (a few samples of this study predate the infection). Cell type and time point are not known. The CDR3 spells CASSQDGWKETQYF. The CDR3 DNA sequence: TGTGCCAGCAGCCAAGATGGGTGGAAAGAGACCCAGTACTTC.